This TCR beta chain was captured in a study of shared clonotypes between healthy human individuals. The CDR3 has 15 residues. The ends were cut back, 0 bases at V and 3 bases at J, with 10 bases in the middle. Germline V CDR1 and CDR2: SGHRS, YFSETQ. Clones were sequenced by immunoSEQ multiplex PCR, and TCRdb holds only the in-frame ones, with some missing. The sample shows under 2,500,000 clones, 90% to 96% of them seen only once. Worth noting for this clone: Its antigen is not known.

Study-level results: Memory subsets generally showed smaller estimated richness than naive subsets did.

The clonotype originates from a man younger than 30 in good health. The V gene is TRBV5-1, the J gene TRBJ1-5; TRBD1 might be the D (5 bases). Input material: naive CD4+ T cells sorted from blood. The subset denotes: CD45RA+ positively selected. Here the CDR3 DNA reads TGCGCCAGCAGCTTGGGTGGGGCGATCAATCAGCCCCAGCATTTT. The encoded protein is CASSLGGAINQPQHF.